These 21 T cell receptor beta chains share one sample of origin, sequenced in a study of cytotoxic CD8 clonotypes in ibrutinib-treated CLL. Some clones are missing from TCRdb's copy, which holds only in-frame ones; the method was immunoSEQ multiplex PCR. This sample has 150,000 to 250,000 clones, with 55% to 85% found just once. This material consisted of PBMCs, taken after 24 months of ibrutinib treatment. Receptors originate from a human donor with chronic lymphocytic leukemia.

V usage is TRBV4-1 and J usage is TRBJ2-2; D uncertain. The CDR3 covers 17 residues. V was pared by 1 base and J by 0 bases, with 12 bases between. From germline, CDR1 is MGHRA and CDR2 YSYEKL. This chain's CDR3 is CASSQARMGPNTGELFF. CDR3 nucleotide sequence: TGCGCCAGCAGCCAAGCTAGGATGGGTCCGAACACCGGGGAGCTGTTTTTT.

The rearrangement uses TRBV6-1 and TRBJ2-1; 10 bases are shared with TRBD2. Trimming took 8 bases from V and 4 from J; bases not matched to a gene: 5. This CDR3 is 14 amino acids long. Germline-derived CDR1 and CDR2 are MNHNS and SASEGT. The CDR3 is CASATSGKYNEQFF. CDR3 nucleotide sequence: TGTGCCAGCGCTACTAGCGGGAAGTACAATGAGCAGTTCTTC.

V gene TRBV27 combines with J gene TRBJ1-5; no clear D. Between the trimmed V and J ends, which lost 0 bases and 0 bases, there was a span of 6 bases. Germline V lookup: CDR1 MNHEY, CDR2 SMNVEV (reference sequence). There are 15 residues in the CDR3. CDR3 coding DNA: TGTGCCAGCAGTTTATCGCGTTATAGCAATCAGCCCCAGCATTTT. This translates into CASSLSRYSNQPQHF.

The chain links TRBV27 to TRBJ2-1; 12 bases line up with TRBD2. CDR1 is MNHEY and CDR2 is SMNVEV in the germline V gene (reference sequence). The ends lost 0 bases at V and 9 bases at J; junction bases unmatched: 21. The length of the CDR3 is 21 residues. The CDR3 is CASSLSGSPLGLAGLLGEQFF. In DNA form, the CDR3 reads TGTGCCAGCAGTTTATCGGGCAGCCCCCTCGGACTAGCGGGATTATTAGGTGAGCAGTTCTTC.

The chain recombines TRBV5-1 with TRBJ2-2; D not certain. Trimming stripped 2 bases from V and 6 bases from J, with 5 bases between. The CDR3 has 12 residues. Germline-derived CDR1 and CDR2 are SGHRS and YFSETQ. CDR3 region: CASSFWAGELFF. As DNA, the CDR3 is TGCGCCAGCAGCTTTTGGGCCGGGGAGCTGTTTTTT.

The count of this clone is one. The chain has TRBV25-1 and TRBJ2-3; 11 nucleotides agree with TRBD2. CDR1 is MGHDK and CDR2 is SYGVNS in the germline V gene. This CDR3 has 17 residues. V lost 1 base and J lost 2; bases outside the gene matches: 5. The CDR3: CASSELDSGRATDTQYF. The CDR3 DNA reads TGTGCCAGCAGTGAATTAGATAGCGGGAGGGCCACAGATACGCAGTATTTT. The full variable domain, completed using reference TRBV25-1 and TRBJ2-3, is EADIYQTPRYLVIGTGKKITLECSQTMGHDKMYWYQQDPGMELHLIHYSYGVNSTEKGDLSSESTVSRIRTEHFPLTLESARPSHTSQYLCASSELDSGRATDTQYFGPGTRLTVL.

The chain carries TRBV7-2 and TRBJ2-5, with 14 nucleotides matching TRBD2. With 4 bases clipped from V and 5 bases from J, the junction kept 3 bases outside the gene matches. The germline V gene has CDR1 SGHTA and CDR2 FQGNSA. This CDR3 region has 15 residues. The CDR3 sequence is CASSSGLAGVETQYF. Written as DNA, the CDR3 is TGTGCCAGCAGCTCGGGACTAGCGGGAGTCGAGACCCAGTACTTC.

For the CDR3, the DNA is TGTGCCAGCAGCCAGGGACACAGGGATAACTCCTACGAGCAGTACTTC. This translates into CASSQGHRDNSYEQYF. The chain uses TRBV4-2 and TRBJ2-7; possible D gene TRBD1, 6 bases. Trimming pared 3 bases from V and 0 bases from J, leaving 15 bases between. The germline gives CDR1 LGHNA, CDR2 YNFKEQ. The CDR3 is 16 amino acids.

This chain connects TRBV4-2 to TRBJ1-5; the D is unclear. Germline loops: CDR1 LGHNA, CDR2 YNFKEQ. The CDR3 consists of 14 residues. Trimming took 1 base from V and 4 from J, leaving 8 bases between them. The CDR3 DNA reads TGTGCCAGCAGCCAAGGAGGTCAAAATCAGCCCCAGCATTTT. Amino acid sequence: CASSQGGQNQPQHF.

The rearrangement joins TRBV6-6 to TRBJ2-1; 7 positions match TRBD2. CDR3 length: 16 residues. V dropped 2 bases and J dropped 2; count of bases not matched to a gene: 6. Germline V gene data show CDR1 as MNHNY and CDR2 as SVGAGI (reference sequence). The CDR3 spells CASSYGGGATYNEQFF. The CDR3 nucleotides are TGTGCCAGCAGTTACGGGGGGGGAGCAACCTACAATGAGCAGTTCTTC.

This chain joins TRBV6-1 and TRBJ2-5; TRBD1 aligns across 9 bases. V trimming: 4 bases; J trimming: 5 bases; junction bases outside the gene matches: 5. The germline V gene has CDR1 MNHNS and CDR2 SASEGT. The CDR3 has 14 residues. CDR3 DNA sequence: TGTGCCAGCAGTGTCACAGGGGGCTTTGAGACCCAGTACTTC. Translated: CASSVTGGFETQYF.

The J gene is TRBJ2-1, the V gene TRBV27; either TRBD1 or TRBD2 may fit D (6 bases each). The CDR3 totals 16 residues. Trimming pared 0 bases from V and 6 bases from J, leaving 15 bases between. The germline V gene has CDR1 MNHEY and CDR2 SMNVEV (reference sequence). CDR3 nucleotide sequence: TGTGCCAGCAGTTTATCTAGGGGGGAGTCCCCCAATGAGCAGTTCTTC. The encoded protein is CASSLSRGESPNEQFF.

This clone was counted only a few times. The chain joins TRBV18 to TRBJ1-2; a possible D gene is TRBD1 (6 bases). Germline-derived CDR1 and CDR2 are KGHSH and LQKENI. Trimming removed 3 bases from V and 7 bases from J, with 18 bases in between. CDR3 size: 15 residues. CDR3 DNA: TGTGCCAGCTCACCGACCGGGGGCCCGGGACTTGGCTACACCTTC. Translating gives CASSPTGGPGLGYTF.

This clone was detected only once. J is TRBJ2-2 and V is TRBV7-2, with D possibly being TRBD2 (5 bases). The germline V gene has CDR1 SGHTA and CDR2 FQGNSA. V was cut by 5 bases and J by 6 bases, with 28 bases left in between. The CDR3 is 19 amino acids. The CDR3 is CASSAEAFAGLVNPGELFF. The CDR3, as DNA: TGTGCCAGCAGCGCAGAGGCGTTTGCGGGTCTGGTGAATCCCGGGGAGCTGTTTTTT.

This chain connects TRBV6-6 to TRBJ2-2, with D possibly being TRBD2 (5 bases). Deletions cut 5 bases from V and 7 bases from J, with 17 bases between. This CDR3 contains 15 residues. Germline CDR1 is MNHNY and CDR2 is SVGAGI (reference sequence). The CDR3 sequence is CASSPGIPGLGELFF. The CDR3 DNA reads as TGTGCCAGCAGTCCCGGGATTCCGGGCCTCGGGGAGCTGTTTTTT.

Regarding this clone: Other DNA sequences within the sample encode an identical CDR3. CDR3 loop: CASSLRGYTEAFF. The CDR3 coding sequence is TGCGCCAGCAGCTTGCGGGGATACACTGAAGCTTTCTTT. This rearrangement joins TRBV5-1 to TRBJ1-1, with D uncertain. The CDR3 is 13 residues long. The V and J ends lost 1 base and 3 bases respectively, with 7 bases between them. Germline-derived CDR1 and CDR2 are SGHRS and YFSETQ.

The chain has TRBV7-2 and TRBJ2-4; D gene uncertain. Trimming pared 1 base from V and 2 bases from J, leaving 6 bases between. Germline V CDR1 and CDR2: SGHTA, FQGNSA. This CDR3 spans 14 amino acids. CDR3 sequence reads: CASSLGRTKNIQYF. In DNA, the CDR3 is TGTGCCAGCAGCTTAGGTCGAACCAAAAACATTCAGTACTTC.

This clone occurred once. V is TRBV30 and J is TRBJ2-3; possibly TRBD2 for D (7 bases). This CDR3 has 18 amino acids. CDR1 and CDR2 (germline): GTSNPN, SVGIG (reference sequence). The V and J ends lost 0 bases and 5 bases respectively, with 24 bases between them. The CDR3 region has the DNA TGTGCCTGGAGTGTACGGATGGGGGCTAGCGGATGGGGAGATACGCAGTATTTT. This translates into CAWSVRMGASGWGDTQYF.

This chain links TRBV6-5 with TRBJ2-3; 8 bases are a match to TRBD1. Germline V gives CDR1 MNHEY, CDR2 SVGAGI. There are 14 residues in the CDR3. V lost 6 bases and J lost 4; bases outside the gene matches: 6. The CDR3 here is CASSRQGWPDTQYF. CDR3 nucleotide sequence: TGTGCCAGCAGCAGACAGGGGTGGCCAGATACGCAGTATTTT.

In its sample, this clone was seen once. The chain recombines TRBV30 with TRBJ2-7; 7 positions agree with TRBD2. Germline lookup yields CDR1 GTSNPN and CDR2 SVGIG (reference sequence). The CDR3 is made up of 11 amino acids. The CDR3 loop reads CAYIGGGEQYF. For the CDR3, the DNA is TGTGCTTACATTGGGGGGGGCGAGCAGTACTTC.

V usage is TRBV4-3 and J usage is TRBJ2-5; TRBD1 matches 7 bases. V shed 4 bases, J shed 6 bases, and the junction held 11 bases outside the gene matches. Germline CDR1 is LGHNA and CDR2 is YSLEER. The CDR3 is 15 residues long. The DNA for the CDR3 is TGCGCCAGCAGCCCACAGACAGGGTTGGTGAAGACCCAGTACTTC. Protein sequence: CASSPQTGLVKTQYF.